This T cell receptor (beta chain) is from a study of siplizumab effects on memory and regulatory T cells. Whole-study results and caveats: Whether the proliferating Tregs (from siplizumab cultures) were suppressive was not confirmed. A naive or memory phenotype could not be assigned to roughly 75-97% of the proliferating CD4+ or CD8+ clones. Naive T cells seemed more diverse than memory cells and seemed major alloresponse contributors.

Some clones are missing from TCRdb's copy, which holds only in-frame ones; the method was immunoSEQ multiplex PCR. The sample comprises roughly 120,000 clones, approximately 94% of which are singletons, and roughly 1.7% rests with the top ten. Concerning this clone itself: The antigen remains unidentified.

The CDR3 contains 13 residues. V dropped 5 bases and J dropped 0 bases, with 8 bases sitting between them. CDR1 and CDR2 from the germline V gene are SGHRS and YFSETQ. The sequenced material came from non-Treg CD4+ T cells sorted from blood. V is TRBV5-1 and J is TRBJ1-1; TRBD1 is a possible D gene (5 bases). The source is a human donor in good health. The CDR3 is CASRGDMNTEAFF. CDR3 in DNA: TGCGCCAGCAGGGGGGATATGAACACTGAAGCTTTCTTT.